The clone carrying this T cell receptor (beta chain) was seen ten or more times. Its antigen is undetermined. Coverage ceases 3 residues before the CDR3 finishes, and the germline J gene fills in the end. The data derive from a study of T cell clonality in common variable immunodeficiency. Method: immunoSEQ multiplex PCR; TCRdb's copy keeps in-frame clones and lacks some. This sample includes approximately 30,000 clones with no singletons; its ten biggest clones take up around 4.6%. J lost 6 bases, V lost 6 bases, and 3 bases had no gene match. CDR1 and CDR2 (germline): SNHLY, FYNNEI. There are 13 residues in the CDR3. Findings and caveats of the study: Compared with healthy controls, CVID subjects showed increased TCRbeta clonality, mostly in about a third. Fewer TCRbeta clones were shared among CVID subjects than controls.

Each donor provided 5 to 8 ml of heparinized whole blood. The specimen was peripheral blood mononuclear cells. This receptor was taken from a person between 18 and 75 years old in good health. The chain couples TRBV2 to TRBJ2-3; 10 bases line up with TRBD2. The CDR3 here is CASRTSGSDTQYF. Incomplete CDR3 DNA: TGTGCCAGCAGGACTAGCGGGTCGGATACG.